Listed below are T cell receptor beta chains from one sample, sequenced in a study of neurological immune-mediated disorders. TCRdb re-derived calls from the 5' RACE reads in MiXCR, one entry per CDR3 protein. The data show more than 40,000 distinct CDR3 sequences, 12% seen once. The sample was PBMCs. These receptors were collected from a male donor with HTLV-1-associated myelopathy (HAM/TSP). Both conserved end residues are part of each CDR3. D genes are given only for firm matches. The size of a clone is reported for some rows only, either as once, few or many, or as a class for expanded clones.

cdr3_nt: TGTGCCAGCAGCTTCCAAACGGGAGATACGCAGTATTTT
cdr3_aa: CASSFQTGDTQYF
j_call: TRBJ2-3
v_call: TRBV7-7
clone_size: many
d_call: NA

cdr3_nt: TGTGCCAGCAGCCAAGCCGACGAGGCATCCTACGAGCAGTACTTC
cdr3_aa: CASSQADEASYEQYF
j_call: TRBJ2-7
v_call: TRBV3-1
clone_size: many
d_call: NA

cdr3_nt: TGCGCCAGCAGCTTGGCGTCTAGCTTCGTAGAGACCCAGTACTTC
cdr3_aa: CASSLASSFVETQYF
j_call: TRBJ2-5
v_call: TRBV5-1
clone_size: many
d_call: NA

cdr3_nt: TGCAGCGTTGGGGGGGGGTCGGGCACAGATACGCAGTATTTT
cdr3_aa: CSVGGGSGTDTQYF
j_call: TRBJ2-3
v_call: TRBV29-1
clone_size: NA
d_call: TRBD2

cdr3_nt: TGTGCCAGCAGTTTTCCGGGAGACTATAGCAATCAGCCCCAGCATTTT
cdr3_aa: CASSFPGDYSNQPQHF
j_call: TRBJ1-5
v_call: TRBV6-2/TRBV6-3
clone_size: many
d_call: NA

cdr3_nt: TGCAGTGCTACAGTAAGGATACGCACTGAAGCTTTCTTT
cdr3_aa: CSATVRIRTEAFF
j_call: TRBJ1-1
v_call: TRBV20-1
clone_size: many
d_call: NA

cdr3_nt: TGTGCCAGCAGCCCGCAGACGGGGCAGGGTGAAAAACTGTTTTTT
cdr3_aa: CASSPQTGQGEKLFF
j_call: TRBJ1-4
v_call: TRBV7-2
clone_size: NA
d_call: NA

cdr3_nt: TGCAGTGTCTGGGTCGCGGGGGGCGGGGAGACCCAGTACTTC
cdr3_aa: CSVWVAGGGETQYF
j_call: TRBJ2-5
v_call: TRBV20-1
clone_size: many
d_call: TRBD2

cdr3_nt: TGTGCCAGCACCCGCCTACATTTCGAGCAGTACTTC
cdr3_aa: CASTRLHFEQYF
j_call: TRBJ2-7
v_call: TRBV7-2
clone_size: NA
d_call: NA

cdr3_nt: TGCGCCAGCAGCTTGTACCAGGGGGGAAACACCGGGGAGCTGTTTTTT
cdr3_aa: CASSLYQGGNTGELFF
j_call: TRBJ2-2
v_call: TRBV5-1
clone_size: many
d_call: NA

cdr3_nt: TGTGCCAGCAGTCCACAGGGCTCTGGAAACACCATATATTTT
cdr3_aa: CASSPQGSGNTIYF
j_call: TRBJ1-3
v_call: TRBV7-8
clone_size: many
d_call: NA

cdr3_nt: TGCAGTGCTAGAGATACGACTAGCGGGGGGGCGAGCACAGATACGCAGTATTTT
cdr3_aa: CSARDTTSGGASTDTQYF
j_call: TRBJ2-3
v_call: TRBV20-1
clone_size: many
d_call: TRBD2

cdr3_nt: TGTGCCAGCAGCCTACAGGAGCTAGGGACTGAAGCTTTCTTT
cdr3_aa: CASSLQELGTEAFF
j_call: TRBJ1-1
v_call: TRBV14
clone_size: NA
d_call: NA

cdr3_nt: TGTGCCAGCAGCGCCCCCCACAATGAGCAGTTCTTC
cdr3_aa: CASSAPHNEQFF
j_call: TRBJ2-1
v_call: TRBV7-3
clone_size: many
d_call: NA

cdr3_nt: TGTGCCAGCAGTCGGACAGGGGGCACAGATACGCAGTATTTT
cdr3_aa: CASSRTGGTDTQYF
j_call: TRBJ2-3
v_call: TRBV25-1
clone_size: many
d_call: TRBD1

cdr3_nt: TGCGCCAGCAGCGTACGCACCGGGGAGCTGTTTTTT
cdr3_aa: CASSVRTGELFF
j_call: TRBJ2-2
v_call: TRBV5-1
clone_size: NA
d_call: NA

cdr3_nt: TGTGCCAGCAGTTTGTCGTTGCCTCCGAACACCGGGGAGCTGTTTTTT
cdr3_aa: CASSLSLPPNTGELFF
j_call: TRBJ2-2
v_call: TRBV12-3/TRBV12-4
clone_size: many
d_call: NA

cdr3_nt: TGTGCCAGCAGCTTACGCGAAGGGACCCAGTACTTC
cdr3_aa: CASSLREGTQYF
j_call: TRBJ2-5
v_call: TRBV7-2
clone_size: many
d_call: NA

cdr3_nt: TGTGCCAGCAGTTTAGATGGTACCTCTGGAAACACCATATATTTT
cdr3_aa: CASSLDGTSGNTIYF
j_call: TRBJ1-3
v_call: TRBV12-3/TRBV12-4
clone_size: few
d_call: NA

cdr3_nt: TGCAGCGTCCTAGTGTCTGGAAACACCATATATTTT
cdr3_aa: CSVLVSGNTIYF
j_call: TRBJ1-3
v_call: TRBV29-1
clone_size: many
d_call: NA

cdr3_nt: TGTGCCAGCTCACCTGTTTCGGGCGCGAGCCAAGAGACCCAGTACTTC
cdr3_aa: CASSPVSGASQETQYF
j_call: TRBJ2-5
v_call: TRBV18
clone_size: few
d_call: NA

cdr3_nt: TGCAGTGCTAGGGGGACAGGGAGACGGGACGAGCAGTACTTC
cdr3_aa: CSARGTGRRDEQYF
j_call: TRBJ2-7
v_call: TRBV20-1
clone_size: many
d_call: TRBD1

cdr3_nt: TGTGCCAGCAGGAACCGGCTCGGGGAGCTGTTTTTT
cdr3_aa: CASRNRLGELFF
j_call: TRBJ2-2
v_call: TRBV6-1
clone_size: many
d_call: NA

cdr3_nt: TGCAGTGCTAGGTCACTAGCGGGGGGCCGAAGCTCCTACGAGCAGTACTTC
cdr3_aa: CSARSLAGGRSSYEQYF
j_call: TRBJ2-7
v_call: TRBV20-1
clone_size: many
d_call: TRBD2

cdr3_nt: TGTGCCAGCTCACCTCCTGAGGACACTGAAGCTTTCTTT
cdr3_aa: CASSPPEDTEAFF
j_call: TRBJ1-1
v_call: TRBV18
clone_size: many
d_call: NA

cdr3_nt: TGCAGTGCTAGGGGTCCTAGCACAGATACGCAGTATTTT
cdr3_aa: CSARGPSTDTQYF
j_call: TRBJ2-3
v_call: TRBV20-1
clone_size: many
d_call: NA

cdr3_nt: TGTGCCAGCAGTTTCTTCGGGGGCGGAGAGCAGTTCTTC
cdr3_aa: CASSFFGGGEQFF
j_call: TRBJ2-1
v_call: TRBV12-3/TRBV12-4
clone_size: many
d_call: NA

cdr3_nt: TGTGCCAGCAGTCAGAACAGGGGAGGGGACAATGAGCAGTTCTTC
cdr3_aa: CASSQNRGGDNEQFF
j_call: TRBJ2-1
v_call: TRBV6-6
clone_size: many
d_call: NA

cdr3_nt: TGTGCCAGCAGCGCCCAGGGGAGGGATAAGCCCCAGCATTTT
cdr3_aa: CASSAQGRDKPQHF
j_call: TRBJ1-5
v_call: TRBV9
clone_size: NA
d_call: NA

cdr3_nt: TGTGCCAGCAGTCCGAGGCGGGGAGGGGCCCAGTACTTC
cdr3_aa: CASSPRRGGAQYF
j_call: TRBJ2-5
v_call: TRBV28
clone_size: many
d_call: TRBD2

cdr3_nt: TGTGCCAGCAAGCCCCAGGGAGGTGGGACTGAAGCTTTCTTT
cdr3_aa: CASKPQGGGTEAFF
j_call: TRBJ1-1
v_call: TRBV5-6
clone_size: medium-sized
d_call: NA

cdr3_nt: TGTGCCAGCAGTTTCCACCTTGATGAAGCTTTCTTT
cdr3_aa: CASSFHLDEAFF
j_call: TRBJ1-1
v_call: TRBV28
clone_size: many
d_call: NA

cdr3_nt: TGCAGTGGATTTCGGGTCCTTGAAGCTTTCTTT
cdr3_aa: CSGFRVLEAFF
j_call: TRBJ1-1
v_call: TRBV20-1
clone_size: many
d_call: NA

cdr3_nt: TGTGCCAGCGTAAAAGACAGGGCGAACACCGGGGAGCTGTTTTTT
cdr3_aa: CASVKDRANTGELFF
j_call: TRBJ2-2
v_call: TRBV7-9
clone_size: many
d_call: TRBD1

cdr3_nt: TGTGCAAGCAGCACCAGTGGACCTGAGGAGCAGTACTTC
cdr3_aa: CASSTSGPEEQYF
j_call: TRBJ2-7
v_call: TRBV5-5
clone_size: NA
d_call: NA

cdr3_nt: TGTGCCATCAGTTACACTAGCGGGGGGTACGAGCAGTACTTC
cdr3_aa: CAISYTSGGYEQYF
j_call: TRBJ2-7
v_call: TRBV10-3
clone_size: many
d_call: TRBD2

cdr3_nt: TGTGCCAGCAGCTTGCGACCGAGGACAGCGGTCAATCAGCCCCAGCATTTT
cdr3_aa: CASSLRPRTAVNQPQHF
j_call: TRBJ1-5
v_call: TRBV5-5
clone_size: few
d_call: NA

cdr3_nt: TGTGCCAGCAGCTTACACCCCTCGACAGGGCCCTCCTATAATTCACCCCTCCACTTT
cdr3_aa: CASSLHPSTGPSYNSPLHF
j_call: TRBJ1-6
v_call: TRBV7-2
clone_size: many
d_call: TRBD1

cdr3_nt: TGCAGTGCTAGGTCCGGGGGGCGAGAGACCCAGTACTTC
cdr3_aa: CSARSGGRETQYF
j_call: TRBJ2-5
v_call: TRBV20-1
clone_size: many
d_call: NA

cdr3_nt: TGTGCCAGCACTCAACTCCCAACGCAGGGGATGGGACTCCACTTT
cdr3_aa: CASTQLPTQGMGLHF
j_call: TRBJ1-6
v_call: TRBV27
clone_size: many
d_call: NA

cdr3_nt: TGCAGTGCTAGAGTAGATGTAACCCGAGAGACCCAGTACTTC
cdr3_aa: CSARVDVTRETQYF
j_call: TRBJ2-5
v_call: TRBV20-1
clone_size: many
d_call: NA

cdr3_nt: TGTGCCAGCCAGTTGGACAGGGTTCGCCACGAGCAGTACTTC
cdr3_aa: CASQLDRVRHEQYF
j_call: TRBJ2-7
v_call: TRBV6-5
clone_size: many
d_call: TRBD1

cdr3_nt: TGTGCCAGCAGCCCCGTACCTGGATCCTACAATGAGCAGTTCTTC
cdr3_aa: CASSPVPGSYNEQFF
j_call: TRBJ2-1
v_call: TRBV7-2
clone_size: few
d_call: NA

cdr3_nt: TGTGCCAGCTCACCGCAGAGGGAGGGACAGCCCCAGCATTTT
cdr3_aa: CASSPQREGQPQHF
j_call: TRBJ1-5
v_call: TRBV18
clone_size: many
d_call: NA

cdr3_nt: TGCACCAACCGGGAACCAGGGAACACTGAAGCTTTCTTT
cdr3_aa: CTNREPGNTEAFF
j_call: TRBJ1-1
v_call: TRBV5-1
clone_size: NA
d_call: NA

cdr3_nt: TGTGCCAGCAGCCCCCAGGCGGGTGGCACTGAAGCTTTCTTT
cdr3_aa: CASSPQAGGTEAFF
j_call: TRBJ1-1
v_call: TRBV9
clone_size: many
d_call: NA

cdr3_nt: TGTGCCAGCAGCTTGATCGGCGAGCAGTACTTC
cdr3_aa: CASSLIGEQYF
j_call: TRBJ2-7
v_call: TRBV7-2
clone_size: many
d_call: NA

cdr3_nt: TGTGCCAGCAGCCCCGGGACTAGCGGGGGCCTTCAGCAGTTCTTC
cdr3_aa: CASSPGTSGGLQQFF
j_call: TRBJ2-1
v_call: TRBV3-1
clone_size: many
d_call: TRBD2

cdr3_nt: TGTGCCAGCAGCTTAGTTTCCGGGAATAGCAATCAGCCCCAGCATTTT
cdr3_aa: CASSLVSGNSNQPQHF
j_call: TRBJ1-5
v_call: TRBV7-9
clone_size: many
d_call: NA

cdr3_nt: TGTGCCAGCAGCTGGCGGGACAGGGGACTTTTGAACACCGGGGAGCTGTTTTTT
cdr3_aa: CASSWRDRGLLNTGELFF
j_call: TRBJ2-2
v_call: TRBV5-5
clone_size: many
d_call: TRBD1